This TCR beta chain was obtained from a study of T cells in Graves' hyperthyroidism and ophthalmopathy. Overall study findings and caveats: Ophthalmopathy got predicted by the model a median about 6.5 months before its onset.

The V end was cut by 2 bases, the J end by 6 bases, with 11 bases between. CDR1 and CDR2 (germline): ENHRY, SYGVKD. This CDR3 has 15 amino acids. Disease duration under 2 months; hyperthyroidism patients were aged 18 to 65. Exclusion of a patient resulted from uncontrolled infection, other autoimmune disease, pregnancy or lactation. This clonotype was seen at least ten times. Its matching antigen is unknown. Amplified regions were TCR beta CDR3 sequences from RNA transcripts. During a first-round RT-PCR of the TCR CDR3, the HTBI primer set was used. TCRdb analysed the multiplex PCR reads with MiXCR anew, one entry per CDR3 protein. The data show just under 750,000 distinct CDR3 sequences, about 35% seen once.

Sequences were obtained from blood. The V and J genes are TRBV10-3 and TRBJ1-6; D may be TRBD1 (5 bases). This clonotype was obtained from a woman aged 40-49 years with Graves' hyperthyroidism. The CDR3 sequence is CAISEKGLTNSPLHF. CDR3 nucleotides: TGTGCCATCAGTGAGAAGGGACTCACTAATTCACCCCTCCACTTT.